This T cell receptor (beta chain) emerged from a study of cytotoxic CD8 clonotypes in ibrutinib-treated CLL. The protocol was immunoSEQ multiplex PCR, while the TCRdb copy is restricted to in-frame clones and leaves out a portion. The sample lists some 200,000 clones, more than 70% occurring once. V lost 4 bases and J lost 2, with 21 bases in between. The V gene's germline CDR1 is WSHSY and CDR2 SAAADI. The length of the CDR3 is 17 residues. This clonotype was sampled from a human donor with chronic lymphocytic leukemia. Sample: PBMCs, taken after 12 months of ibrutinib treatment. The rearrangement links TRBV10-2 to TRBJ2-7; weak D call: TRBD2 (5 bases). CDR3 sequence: CASSGLSPRVSPYEQYF. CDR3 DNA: TGCGCCAGCAGTGGGCTCTCTCCGCGGGTATCCCCCTACGAGCAGTACTTC.